Each of the 9 T cell receptor beta chains below was sequenced from the same sample in a study of blood T cell repertoires in COVID-19. TCRdb's copy holds only in-frame clones and misses some; the assay was immunoSEQ multiplex PCR. The sample carries 100,000 to 150,000 clones, roughly 86% recorded once. The source material was peripheral blood. The source of these receptors is a woman in her seventies with COVID-19, enrolled during active disease.

J is TRBJ1-4 and V is TRBV2; D is unresolved. V lost 7 bases, J lost 3 bases, and 15 bases lay in between. Germline V lookup: CDR1 SNHLY, CDR2 FYNNEI. This CDR3 has 15 residues. This CDR3 reads CASMQKLAANEKLFF. The CDR3 DNA sequence: TGTGCCAGCATGCAGAAACTAGCAGCTAATGAAAAACTGTTTTTT.

CDR3 sequence (DNA): TGTGCCAGCAGCCCCTTGGCCAGGGGCGTAACAGATACGCAGTATTTT. Translated: CASSPLARGVTDTQYF. The chain carries TRBV7-8 and TRBJ2-3; tentative D call: TRBD1 (6 bases). CDR3 length: 16 amino acids. Germline lookup yields CDR1 SGHVS and CDR2 FQNEAQ. V lost 5 bases, J lost 3 bases, and 18 bases lay in between.

The genes are TRBV18 and TRBJ2-3, with no clear D. The CDR3 totals 14 residues. Trimming took 3 bases from V and 4 from J, leaving 11 bases between them. The germline CDR1 and CDR2 sequences are KGHSH and LQKENI. CDR3 in amino acids: CASSPRHSADTQYF. The DNA for the CDR3 is TGTGCCAGCTCACCCAGACATTCTGCAGATACGCAGTATTTT. Drawing the rest from reference TRBV18 and TRBJ2-3, the complete variable domain is NAGVMQNPRHLVRRRGQEARLRCSPMKGHSHVYWYRQLPEEGLKFMVYLQKENIIDESGMPKERFSAEFPKEGPSILRIQQVVRGDSAAYFCASSPRHSADTQYFGPGTRLTVL.

The chain has TRBV10-2 and TRBJ1-2; D perhaps matches TRBD1 (5 bases). This CDR3 contains 15 residues. The germline CDR1 and CDR2 sequences are WSHSY and SAAADI. Trimming took off 0 bases at V and 8 bases at J, with 16 bases between the two ends. CDR3 residues: CASSESWGGLAGYTF. The CDR3 DNA reads TGCGCCAGCAGTGAGTCTTGGGGCGGGCTAGCGGGCTACACCTTC.

This clone was counted between two and nine times. V gene TRBV7-9 combines with J gene TRBJ2-1; D unclear. The CDR3 has 17 amino acids. The V and J ends lost 5 bases and 4 bases respectively, with 21 bases between them. The germline V gene has CDR1 SEHNR and CDR2 FQNEAQ (reference sequence). In DNA form, the CDR3 reads TGTGCCAGCAGCCGGATGGTCAGCTGGGCTGGATACAATGAGCAGTTCTTC. Amino acids: CASSRMVSWAGYNEQFF.

This clone was seen a few times. The CDR3 nucleotides read TGCAGCGGGGGGTGGGGCGGAACCGGCACAGATACGCAGTATTTT. It encodes CSGGWGGTGTDTQYF. The V and J genes are TRBV29-1 and TRBJ2-3, with D perhaps being TRBD1 or TRBD2 (5 bases each). From germline, CDR1 is SQVTM and CDR2 ANQGSEA. This CDR3 is 15 amino acids long. The germline V and J ends were trimmed by 7 bases and 1 base, with 18 bases remaining between them.

The chain carries TRBV3-1 (or the pseudogene TRBV3-2) and TRBJ1-5; D is ambiguous. V was trimmed by 0 bases and J by 3 bases, leaving 9 bases between them. The CDR3 has 15 amino acids. Germline lookup yields CDR1 LGHDT and CDR2 YNNKEL (reference sequence). CDR3 amino acids: CASSQDAQVNQPQHF. In nucleotides, the CDR3 is TGTGCCAGCAGCCAAGATGCCCAGGTCAATCAGCCCCAGCATTTT.

The chain has TRBV7-2 and TRBJ1-2; D may be TRBD1 (5 bases). Between the trimmed V and J ends, which lost 5 bases and 2 bases, there was a span of 12 bases. CDR1 and CDR2 from the germline V gene are SGHTA and FQGNSA. The CDR3 length is 14 residues. The CDR3 DNA sequence: TGTGCCAGCAGCCCGCCCGGGGGGAACTATGGCTACACCTTC. It encodes CASSPPGGNYGYTF.

The gene calls are TRBV10-2 and TRBJ2-7; tentatively, D is TRBD1 (6 bases). Trimming stripped 5 bases from V and 6 bases from J, with 14 bases between. This CDR3 spans 13 amino acids. In germline, CDR1 is WSHSY, CDR2 SAAADI. The CDR3 here is CASSWTTGREQYF. CDR3 bases: TGCGCCAGCAGTTGGACCACAGGGCGCGAGCAGTACTTC.